This T cell receptor beta chain was recorded in a study of blood T cell repertoires in COVID-19. The wider study: The United States, Italy and Spain supplied acute and convalescent COVID-19 samples.

With V trimmed by 1 base and J by 5 bases, 5 bases remained unmatched. This CDR3 comprises 14 residues. Looked up from germline, CDR1 is SGHRS and CDR2 is YFSETQ. Original processing methods: Nucleated cell number was recorded as an estimate derived from reference gene primer amplification. Sequenced by immunoSEQ multiplex PCR; TCRdb stores in-frame clones only, minus some. From that table come the V and J calls and clone size; the DNA was used to work out D and trimming. This table has 150,000 to 200,000 clones, roughly three quarters appearing once. The source material was PBMCs or T cells enriched from blood (not recorded which). The sequence came from a woman aged 50 to 60 with acute COVID-19. V is TRBV5-1 and J is TRBJ1-2, with TRBD1 matching over 7 bases. The CDR3 loop reads CASSLQGGRYGYTF. As DNA, the CDR3 is TGCGCCAGCAGCTTGCAGGGGGGAAGATATGGCTACACCTTC.